This T cell receptor (beta chain) was retrieved from a study of blood T cell repertoires in COVID-19. Study as a whole: The United States, Italy and Spain were the sources of the acute and convalescent COVID-19 samples. From T cells, B-cell-depleted T cells, or PBMCs came the material, which was cDNA or gDNA.

CDR1 SGHRS and CDR2 YFSETQ come from the germline V gene. V was clipped by 0 bases and J by 10 bases; unmatched bases: 5. The CDR3 extends over 14 amino acids. Original handling: Quantification of nucleated cells was approximated via reference gene primer amplification. Sequenced by immunoSEQ multiplex PCR; TCRdb stores in-frame clones only, minus some. V and J calls and clone size come straight from that table; D and trimming were deduced from the DNA. The repertoire holds 400,000 to 450,000 clones, with approximately 89% as singletons. Patients at the Seattle site were enrolled during active infection and followed longitudinally.

The sequenced material came from peripheral blood. V and J are TRBV5-1 and TRBJ2-1, with 9 positions matching TRBD2. This clonotype was sampled from a woman aged 45-60 years with COVID-19, enrolled during active disease. The CDR3 DNA follows: TGCGCCAGCAGCTTGGATCCTAGCGGGGAGGAGCAGTTCTTC. Amino acid sequence: CASSLDPSGEEQFF. Full variable domain (missing parts from reference TRBV5-1 and TRBJ2-1): KAGVTQTPRYLIKTRGQQVTLSCSPISGHRSVSWYQQTPGQGLQFLFEYFSETQRNKGNFPGRFSGRQFSNSRSEMNVSTLELGDSALYLCASSLDPSGEEQFFGPGTRLTVL.